Listed below are T cell receptor beta chains from one sample, sequenced in a study of early T cells in non-severe SARS-CoV-2 infection. TCRdb processed the 5' RACE reads anew with MiXCR; each CDR3 protein has one entry. The sample lists 100,000 to 130,000 distinct CDR3 sequences; 11% were seen once. The sample taken for sequencing was whole blood. The receptors were sampled from an adult who was a healthcare worker with PCR-confirmed SARS-CoV-2 infection or an uninfected control (not recorded which). Both conserved end residues are part of each CDR3. A D gene is named only where the DNA matches it firmly. Expanded clones get a size class; other rows say once, few or many, or leave the size out.

>TRBD2|TRBV2|15|TRBJ2-1|NA
CASSEVAGVRNEQFF
TGTGCCAGCAGTGAGGTAGCGGGAGTTAGAAATGAGCAGTTCTTC
>TRBD1|TRBV20-1|13|TRBJ1-4|many
CSARPGTGEKLFF
TGCAGTGCTAGACCCGGGACAGGAGAAAAACTGTTTTTT
>NA|TRBV7-8|13|TRBJ2-1|many
CASSLVWRDEQFF
TGTGCCAGCAGCTTAGTGTGGAGAGATGAGCAGTTCTTC
>NA|TRBV6-6|12|TRBJ1-5|few
CASSYADQPQHF
TGTGCCAGCAGTTACGCCGATCAGCCCCAGCATTTT
>NA|TRBV21-1|12|TRBJ1-1|many
CASPTIGTEAFF
TGTGCCAGCCCGACAATTGGGACTGAAGCTTTCTTT
>NA|TRBV29-1|13|TRBJ2-7|many
CSVALGPNYEQYF
TGCAGCGTTGCCCTGGGGCCCAATTACGAGCAGTACTTC
>NA|TRBV11-2|14|TRBJ2-7|many
CASSLVPGTYEQYF
TGTGCCAGCAGCTTAGTTCCAGGGACCTACGAGCAGTACTTC
>TRBD1|TRBV4-1|15|TRBJ2-7|many
CASSQTGQGYYEQYF
TGCGCCAGCAGCCAGACGGGACAGGGATACTACGAGCAGTACTTC
>NA|TRBV28|16|TRBJ1-5|many
CASSRSGDLGNQPQHF
TGTGCCAGCAGTCGGTCGGGGGATTTGGGCAATCAGCCCCAGCATTTT
>NA|TRBV2|13|TRBJ1-6|many
CASSPNRDSPLHF
TGTGCCAGCTCCCCGAACAGGGATTCACCCCTCCACTTT
>NA|TRBV6-6|13|TRBJ2-3|many
CASSSYMRDTQYF
TGTGCCAGCAGTTCTTACATGAGAGATACGCAGTATTTT
>NA|TRBV20-1|13|TRBJ1-1|NA
CSARPAANTEAFF
TGCAGTGCCAGGCCGGCAGCGAACACTGAAGCTTTCTTT
>NA|TRBV5-8|14|TRBJ1-1|NA
CASSFAGLNTEAFF
TGTGCCAGCAGCTTTGCCGGACTGAACACTGAAGCTTTCTTT
>NA|TRBV6-9|11|TRBJ1-1|many
CASWGDTEAFF
TGTGCCAGCTGGGGGGACACTGAAGCTTTCTTT
>TRBD1|TRBV28|16|TRBJ2-1|NA
CASTLHGTGRDNEQFF
TGTGCCAGCACCCTACACGGGACAGGGAGAGACAATGAGCAGTTCTTC
>TRBD2|TRBV27|13|TRBJ2-7|few
CASSFLVAGGRNF
TGTGCCAGCAGTTTCCTAGTAGCGGGAGGGAGGAACTTC
>NA|TRBV12-3/TRBV12-4|15|TRBJ1-5|many
CASSGDRNFNQPQHF
TGTGCCAGCAGTGGGGACCGTAACTTCAATCAGCCCCAGCATTTT
>TRBD2|TRBV7-2|12|TRBJ2-7|many
CASSLYGRVQYF
TGTGCCAGCAGCTTATACGGGAGGGTCCAGTACTTC
>TRBD2|TRBV15|14|TRBJ2-1|few
CATSRDRLANEQFF
TGTGCCACCAGCAGAGATCGACTAGCCAATGAGCAGTTCTTC
>NA|TRBV20-1|14|TRBJ1-1|once
CSARGGPENTEAFF
TGCAGTGCTAGAGGGGGGCCAGAGAACACTGAAGCTTTCTTT
>NA|TRBV13|16|TRBJ2-3|many
CASSLVGSKWADTQYF
TGTGCCAGCAGCTTAGTGGGCAGTAAATGGGCAGATACGCAGTATTTT
>NA|TRBV12-3/TRBV12-4|15|TRBJ2-2|few
CASSSDRANTGELFF
TGTGCCAGCAGTTCCGACAGAGCGAACACCGGGGAGCTGTTTTTT
>TRBD1|TRBV5-4|16|TRBJ2-2|many
CASSLVPGQGPGELFF
TGTGCCAGCAGCTTGGTACCGGGACAGGGGCCCGGGGAGCTGTTTTTT
>TRBD2|TRBV5-1|16|TRBJ2-5|NA
CASSLAASGVQETQYF
TGCGCCAGCAGCTTGGCAGCTAGCGGGGTTCAAGAGACCCAGTACTTC
>NA|TRBV4-1|14|TRBJ2-2|many
CASSQAARTGELFF
TGCGCCAGCAGCCAAGCTGCCCGAACCGGGGAGCTGTTTTTT
>NA|TRBV30|14|TRBJ2-1|many
CAWSVLGSRNEQFF
TGTGCCTGGAGTGTACTCGGGAGTCGCAATGAGCAGTTCTTC
>NA|TRBV6-5|14|TRBJ1-2|NA
CASSYQGQAYGYTF
TGTGCCAGCAGTTACCAGGGCCAAGCCTATGGCTACACCTTC
>NA|TRBV29-1|15|TRBJ2-1|many
CSVELRQSAYNEQFF
TGCAGCGTTGAACTTAGACAGTCAGCCTACAATGAGCAGTTCTTC
>NA|TRBV18|15|TRBJ1-3|NA
CASSRETASGNTIYF
TGTGCCAGCTCACGAGAAACAGCCTCTGGAAACACCATATATTTT
>NA|TRBV7-9|15|TRBJ1-1|NA
CASSLLVTTGTEAFF
TGTGCCAGCAGCCTTTTAGTTACAACGGGCACTGAAGCTTTCTTT
>TRBD2|TRBV11-2|18|TRBJ2-5|many
CASSLDGTSGTGTQAQYF
TGTGCCAGCAGCTTAGATGGGACTAGCGGGACAGGCACCCAGGCCCAGTACTTC
>TRBD1|TRBV29-1|13|TRBJ1-5|few
CSVQTGANQPQHF
TGCAGCGTCCAGACAGGGGCCAATCAGCCCCAGCATTTT
>NA|TRBV4-3|16|TRBJ1-3|NA
CASSQLGRVSGNTIYF
TGCGCCAGCAGCCAATTAGGCAGGGTGTCAGGAAACACCATATATTTT
>NA|TRBV16|12|TRBJ2-7|many
CASSQGLDKQYF
TGTGCCAGCAGCCAGGGTTTGGATAAGCAGTACTTC
>NA|TRBV28|14|TRBJ2-4|NA
CASKPDRPEGIQYF
TGTGCCAGCAAACCTGATAGGCCCGAGGGAATTCAGTACTTC
>TRBD1|TRBV7-2|15|TRBJ1-3|few
CASSTGQGNGNTIYF
TGTGCCAGCAGCACGGGACAGGGGAACGGAAACACCATATATTTT
>NA|TRBV25-1|18|TRBJ1-5|few
CASSGRFYPLEGYQPQHF
TGTGCCAGCAGTGGCCGATTTTACCCCTTGGAGGGTTATCAGCCCCAGCATTTT
>NA|TRBV12-3/TRBV12-4|13|TRBJ1-1|many
CASSLGDNTEAFF
TGTGCCAGCAGTTTAGGGGATAACACTGAAGCTTTCTTT
>NA|TRBV7-2|14|TRBJ1-1|many
CASSLWGLNTEAFF
TGTGCCAGCAGCTTATGGGGGCTAAACACTGAAGCTTTCTTT
>NA|TRBV12-3/TRBV12-4|14|TRBJ1-1|NA
CASSSTGKGAEAFF
TGTGCCAGTAGTTCAACAGGGAAGGGAGCTGAAGCTTTCTTT
>NA|TRBV28|17|TRBJ2-1|NA
CASHHPMGSSSYNEQFF
TGTGCCAGCCACCACCCAATGGGGTCCAGCTCCTACAATGAGCAGTTCTTC